A selection of T cell receptor beta chains follows, all from one sample in a study of post-analysis software for immune sequencing data. From the PCR reads, TCRdb called clonotypes with MiXCR, one entry per CDR3 protein. In the table there are roughly 620,000 distinct CDR3 sequences, 44% of which are singletons. The material sequenced was blood. The receptors shown here come from a girl aged 5-17 years with multiple sclerosis. The CDR3 runs from the conserved cysteine through the conserved F or W. The D gene is left open where the match is weak. Clone size is shown for a subset of rows, as once, few, many or a class of expanded clone.

.,TRBJ1-2,few,13,TRBV5-1,CASSITGEDGYTF,TGCGCCAGCAGCATAACAGGAGAGGATGGCTACACCTTC
.,TRBJ2-7,.,11,TRBV7-9,CASSYKYEQYF,TGTGCCAGCAGTTACAAGTACGAGCAGTACTTC
.,TRBJ2-7,.,15,TRBV20-1,CSARERGGYSYEQYF,TGCAGTGCTAGAGAACGGGGTGGGTACTCCTACGAGCAGTACTTC
.,TRBJ2-3,.,13,TRBV6-1,CASSALVEVTQYF,TGTGCCAGCAGTGCACTAGTCGAGGTTACGCAGTATTTT
.,TRBJ2-5,.,16,TRBV6-5,CASSRGRDGGWETQYF,TGTGCCAGCAGTCGCGGCCGGGACGGGGGCTGGGAGACCCAGTACTTC
.,TRBJ2-4,few,13,TRBV5-4,CASSQDNWNIQYF,TGTGCCAGCAGCCAGGACAATTGGAACATTCAGTACTTC
.,TRBJ2-5,.,11,TRBV12-3/TRBV12-4,CASSRGETQYF,TGTGCCAGCAGTCGAGGGGAGACCCAGTACTTC
.,TRBJ2-2,.,13,TRBV2,CASRGGASGELFF,TGTGCCAGCAGAGGCGGGGCTTCCGGGGAGCTGTTTTTT
.,TRBJ2-3,many,14,TRBV12-3/TRBV12-4,CASSPRQGTDTQYF,TGTGCCAGCAGCCCCCGGCAAGGCACAGATACGCAGTATTTT
.,TRBJ1-1,.,15,TRBV12-3/TRBV12-4,CASSSSGNMNTEAFF,TGTGCCAGCAGTTCCTCAGGAAACATGAACACTGAAGCTTTCTTT
.,TRBJ1-5,.,13,TRBV7-9,CASSLEPSSPQHF,TGTGCCAGCAGCTTAGAACCCAGCTCTCCCCAGCATTTT
.,TRBJ2-7,.,15,TRBV4-1,CASSPLRQLDYEQYF,TGCGCCAGCAGCCCCCTCCGCCAACTAGACTACGAGCAGTACTTC
.,TRBJ2-7,.,12,TRBV6-6,CASAQGRYEQYF,TGTGCCAGCGCCCAAGGGCGGTACGAGCAGTACTTC
.,TRBJ1-2,.,13,TRBV4-1,CASSPPAPGGYTF,TGCGCCAGCAGCCCCCCGGCCCCCGGAGGCTACACCTTC
.,TRBJ1-1,.,17,TRBV10-3,CAISESTVGGVNTEAFF,TGTGCCATCAGTGAGTCGACGGTCGGGGGCGTGAACACTGAAGCTTTCTTT
.,TRBJ1-2,.,14,TRBV6-2/TRBV6-3,CASSYRAGTYGYTF,TGTGCCAGCAGTTACCGCGCTGGTACTTATGGCTACACCTTC
TRBD1,TRBJ2-7,many,12,TRBV7-2,CASSATGVEQYF,TGTGCCAGCAGCGCGACAGGGGTAGAGCAGTACTTC
TRBD1,TRBJ1-2,.,15,TRBV5-4,CASSNMTGGLFGYTF,TGTGCCAGCAGCAATATGACAGGGGGTTTATTTGGCTACACCTTC
.,TRBJ2-1,few,15,TRBV7-9,CASSLDEQFYNEQFF,TGTGCCAGCAGCTTAGATGAACAGTTTTACAATGAGCAGTTCTTC
TRBD1,TRBJ1-2,.,13,TRBV6-5,CAGSYDRGHGYTF,TGTGCCGGTAGTTACGACAGGGGGCATGGCTACACCTTC
TRBD1,TRBJ1-1,.,13,TRBV7-2,CASSPVGQGEAFF,TGTGCCAGCAGCCCCGTCGGACAGGGTGAAGCTTTCTTT
.,TRBJ1-4,once,14,TRBV7-6,CASSSQGVGEKLFF,TGTGCCAGCAGCTCTCAGGGTGTGGGTGAAAAACTGTTTTTT
TRBD1,TRBJ2-7,.,14,TRBV11-3,CASSYSGGAYEQYF,TGTGCCAGCAGCTACTCAGGGGGCGCCTACGAGCAGTACTTC
.,TRBJ1-5,.,16,TRBV7-2,CASSLAAGRKYQPQHF,TGTGCCAGCAGCTTAGCCGCTGGCAGGAAGTATCAGCCCCAGCATTTT
.,TRBJ1-4,.,15,TRBV21-1,CASSLGTGLNEKLFF,TGTGCCAGCTCGTTAGGGACAGGGCTTAATGAAAAACTGTTTTTT
TRBD2,TRBJ2-5,few,16,TRBV7-2,CASSLGNSGGGETQYF,TGTGCCAGCAGCTTAGGAAATAGCGGGGGAGGAGAGACCCAGTACTTC
.,TRBJ1-2,.,13,TRBV29-1,CSVEEDTNYGYTF,TGCAGCGTTGAAGAGGACACCAACTATGGCTACACCTTC
.,TRBJ2-7,.,17,TRBV4-1,CASSPEATGEVAYEQYF,TGCGCCAGCAGCCCAGAAGCCACAGGGGAGGTTGCCTACGAGCAGTACTTC
.,TRBJ2-7,few,13,TRBV29-1,CSAVMTGPYEQYF,TGCAGCGCGGTGATGACAGGACCCTACGAGCAGTACTTC
.,TRBJ2-1,.,12,TRBV29-1,CSVEDLGNEQFF,TGCAGCGTTGAAGATCTGGGGAATGAGCAGTTCTTC
.,TRBJ2-3,.,15,TRBV4-1,CASSQDVRSTDTQYF,TGCGCCAGCAGCCAAGATGTCCGGAGCACAGATACGCAGTATTTT
.,TRBJ1-1,few,14,TRBV6-2/TRBV6-3,CASSYWTGVTEAFF,TGTGCCAGCAGTTACTGGACGGGAGTCACTGAAGCTTTCTTT
.,TRBJ2-7,.,14,TRBV29-1,CSVGLRGAYYEQYF,TGCAGCGTTGGTTTGAGGGGGGCCTACTACGAGCAGTACTTC
.,TRBJ2-3,.,15,TRBV27,CASRGWGGQTDTQYF,TGTGCCAGCAGGGGTTGGGGAGGACAAACAGATACGCAGTATTTT
.,TRBJ2-3,few,16,TRBV6-2/TRBV6-3,CASSYPLTGGTGTQYF,TGTGCCAGCAGTTACCCCTTGACTGGCGGGACGGGGACGCAGTATTTT
.,TRBJ2-7,.,16,TRBV27,CASSPPGAPRTTEQYF,TGTGCCAGCAGTCCACCCGGGGCTCCAAGAACTACGGAGCAGTACTTC
.,TRBJ1-5,.,14,TRBV6-1,CASADSSSNQPQHF,TGTGCCAGCGCGGACAGTTCGAGCAATCAGCCCCAGCATTTT
.,TRBJ1-1,few,14,TRBV25-1,CASSGDPRNTEAFF,TGTGCCAGCAGTGGGGACCCTCGGAACACTGAAGCTTTCTTT
.,TRBJ2-7,.,13,TRBV7-2,CASSRNPGYEQYF,TGTGCCAGCAGCCGAAACCCCGGCTACGAGCAGTACTTC
.,TRBJ2-6,few,15,TRBV5-1,CASSPDRPGANVLTF,TGCGCCAGCAGCCCCGACCGACCTGGGGCCAACGTCCTGACTTTC
.,TRBJ2-3,.,16,TRBV15,CATSREGRGLADTQYF,TGTGCCACCAGCAGAGAGGGGCGGGGACTCGCAGATACGCAGTATTTT
.,TRBJ1-2,.,11,TRBV7-2,CATLRGVGYTF,TGTGCCACCCTCCGCGGGGTTGGCTACACCTTC
.,TRBJ2-7,few,15,TRBV9,CASSEGAGRTYEQYF,TGTGCCAGCAGTGAAGGGGCGGGGAGGACCTACGAGCAGTACTTC
.,TRBJ1-1,few,15,TRBV7-9,CASSPRIWVGTEAFF,TGTGCCAGCAGCCCCCGCATATGGGTGGGCACTGAAGCTTTCTTT
TRBD2,TRBJ2-1,few,15,TRBV7-9,CASSLDGEGLNEQFF,TGTGCCAGCAGCTTAGACGGGGAGGGTCTCAATGAGCAGTTCTTC
TRBD1,TRBJ2-7,.,15,TRBV7-2,CASSLGTGDVYEQYF,TGTGCCAGCAGCTTAGGCACAGGGGACGTCTACGAGCAGTACTTC
.,TRBJ1-2,.,14,TRBV7-2,CASSSTTERYGYTF,TGTGCCAGCAGCTCCACGACGGAGCGATATGGCTACACCTTC
TRBD1,TRBJ1-1,.,15,TRBV5-4,CASSLGVDRDTEAFF,TGTGCCAGCAGCTTGGGGGTCGACAGGGACACTGAAGCTTTCTTT
TRBD1,TRBJ1-1,.,16,TRBV10-3,CAISEYGTGRGTEAFF,TGTGCCATCAGTGAATACGGGACAGGTAGAGGTACTGAAGCTTTCTTT
.,TRBJ2-3,.,15,TRBV12-3/TRBV12-4,CASSFSPTARDTQYF,TGTGCCAGCAGTTTCTCCCCGACAGCACGAGATACGCAGTATTTT
.,TRBJ2-7,.,16,TRBV2,CVSSKGTALPQYEQYF,TGTGTCAGCAGCAAGGGGACCGCTCTCCCCCAATACGAGCAGTACTTC
.,TRBJ1-5,few,12,TRBV2,CASRLDRNFQHF,TGTGCCAGCAGGCTCGACAGGAACTTCCAGCATTTT
.,TRBJ2-3,few,16,TRBV29-1,CSVAGVAGRRTDTQYF,TGCAGCGTTGCAGGTGTGGCGGGACGGCGCACAGATACGCAGTATTTT
.,TRBJ2-1,few,16,TRBV20-1,CSARLGGGLSYNEQFF,TGCAGTGCTAGATTAGGAGGAGGGCTCTCCTACAATGAGCAGTTCTTC